Below are 3 T cell receptor beta chains sequenced from a single sample in a study of shared clonotypes between healthy human individuals. TCRdb keeps only in-frame clones here, not all; method: immunoSEQ multiplex PCR. This table has roughly 700,000 clones, about 90% appearing once. Specimen: memory CD8+ T cells from PBMCs. Subset indicated: CD45RO+ cells pooled with CCR7-negative TemRA cells. These receptors were taken from a man younger than 30 in good health. Some clones in this sample may be carry-over from other donors' samples.

This clone was seen only once. As DNA, the CDR3 is TGTGCCAGCAGTTTACTTCAGGGGAGCGGTGGCTACACCTTC. This translates into CASSLLQGSGGYTF. The genes are TRBV27 and TRBJ1-2; the D gene is possibly TRBD1 (6 bases). With 2 bases removed from V and 7 bases from J, the gap between germline ends came to 14 bases. Germline CDR1 reads MNHEY; CDR2 reads SMNVEV (reference sequence). This CDR3 region has 14 residues.

This clone is labeled as large (0.1 to 1%). This chain connects TRBV4-3 to TRBJ2-1; 8 bases fit TRBD1. The CDR3 consists of 15 residues. The germline V gene encodes CDR1 LGHNA and CDR2 YSLEER. After removal of 0 bases from V and 8 bases from J, the junction contained 6 bases not matched to a gene. CDR3 loop: CASSQEDRESDEQFF. In DNA, the CDR3 is TGCGCCAGCAGCCAAGAGGACAGGGAGAGCGATGAGCAGTTCTTC.

The V gene is TRBV9, the J gene TRBJ1-3; D is perhaps TRBD1 (6 bases). The CDR3 is 17 amino acids. Trimming left V 0 bases short and J 1 base short, with 14 bases between. Germline assignment: CDR1 SGDLS and CDR2 YYNGEE. CDR3 sequence: CASSVDLGGESGNTIYF. In nucleotides, the CDR3 is TGTGCCAGCAGCGTAGATTTAGGGGGGGAGTCTGGAAACACCATATATTTT.